The 21 T cell receptor beta chains below come from one sample, sequenced in a study of CD8 T cells in Susac syndrome. Random hexamers primed reverse transcription of about 0.5 to 1 ug RNA. One entry per CDR3 protein results from TCRdb running MiXCR on the immunoSEQ multiplex PCR reads. The table has roughly 120,000 distinct CDR3 sequences, 94% seen once. What was sequenced was CD4+ T cells from PBMCs. These receptors all stem from a human donor in good health.

The J gene is TRBJ1-2, the V gene TRBV10-3; D is unresolved. Germline CDR1 is ENHRY and CDR2 is SYGVKD. V gave up 0 bases and J gave up 4 bases, with 9 bases separating them. CDR3 size: 14 residues. CDR3 coding DNA: TGTGCCATCAGTGAGTCAAAGGGAACCTATGGCTACACCTTC. Its translation: CAISESKGTYGYTF.

The gene calls are TRBV24-1 and TRBJ2-1, with a weak D call TRBD1 (5 bases). Germline values: CDR1 KGHDR, CDR2 SFDVKD. V was cut by 3 bases and J by 5 bases, with 10 bases left in between. The CDR3 has 14 residues. The CDR3 region has the DNA TGTGCCACCAGTGATAACAGGAAGAACAATGAGCAGTTCTTC. Translated, it gives CATSDNRKNNEQFF.

V and J are TRBV18 and TRBJ1-1, with 10 bases matching TRBD1. CDR3 length: 17 residues. V was pared by 3 bases and J by 3 bases, with 10 bases of the junction left unmatched. Germline V gives CDR1 KGHSH, CDR2 LQKENI. The CDR3: CASSPDRGREYDTEAFF. CDR3 bases: TGTGCCAGCTCACCCGACAGGGGGCGGGAGTACGACACTGAAGCTTTCTTT.

The V and J genes are TRBV7-2 and TRBJ2-1; 7 nucleotides agree with TRBD2. In germline, CDR1 is SGHTA, CDR2 FQGNSA. The CDR3 is 16 amino acids. The ends lost 1 base at V and 2 bases at J; junction bases unmatched: 5. CDR3 sequence reads: CASSLVGGGPYNEQFF. In nucleotides, the CDR3 is TGTGCCAGCAGCTTAGTAGGCGGGGGTCCCTACAATGAGCAGTTCTTC.

The chain recombines TRBV20-1 with TRBJ2-1, with 13 bases matching TRBD2. V shed 5 bases and J 7 bases; nucleotides not matched to a gene: 8. The CDR3 covers 15 residues. CDR1 and CDR2 from the germline V gene are DFQATT and SNEGSKA (reference sequence). CDR3 amino acids: CSAPRTSGSKNEQFF. For the CDR3, the DNA is TGCAGTGCTCCTAGGACTAGCGGGAGTAAGAATGAGCAGTTCTTC.

A single count supports this clonotype. The chain couples TRBV18 to TRBJ2-3, with 7 bases aligning to TRBD2. The CDR3 loop spans 15 amino acids. V dropped 3 bases and J dropped 0; count of bases not matched to a gene: 3. Germline loops: CDR1 KGHSH, CDR2 LQKENI. In nucleotides, the CDR3 is TGTGCCAGCTCACCGAGCGGGGCTAGCACAGATACGCAGTATTTT. Its translation: CASSPSGASTDTQYF.

The rearrangement uses TRBV6-2 or TRBV6-3 and TRBJ2-1, with 7 bases identical to TRBD2. CDR3 length equals 14 residues. Germline CDR1 and CDR2: MNHEY and SVGEGT. Germline trimming cut 9 bases from V and 3 bases from J; bases unmatched to any gene: 8. This CDR3 is CASRGGVYYNEQFF. As DNA, the CDR3 is TGTGCCAGTCGGGGAGGGGTATACTACAATGAGCAGTTCTTC.

The chain couples TRBV3-1 to TRBJ1-5; D is unclear. The germline V gene has CDR1 LGHDT and CDR2 YNNKEL (reference sequence). The length of the CDR3 is 13 residues. V was trimmed by 4 bases and J by 5 bases, leaving 9 bases between them. The CDR3 is CASSLNRDQPQHF. CDR3 DNA sequence: TGTGCCAGCAGCCTAAACAGAGATCAGCCCCAGCATTTT.

The chain carries TRBV29-1 and TRBJ2-3; D uncertain. The CDR3 consists of 13 residues. The germline V gene has CDR1 SQVTM and CDR2 ANQGSEA. The V end was cut by 1 base, the J end by 5 bases, with 10 bases between. CDR3 in DNA: TGCAGCGTTGAAGGGCGGCGAGGAGATACGCAGTATTTT. Its translation is CSVEGRRGDTQYF.

The J gene is TRBJ1-1, the V gene TRBV6-2 or TRBV6-3; D unclear. Germline CDR1 and CDR2: MNHEY and SVGEGT. The V and J ends lost 5 bases and 2 bases respectively, with 18 bases between them. This CDR3 region has 16 residues. Here the CDR3 reads CASSTQRVEVNTEAFF. CDR3 DNA sequence: TGTGCCAGCAGTACACAAAGAGTTGAAGTTAACACTGAAGCTTTCTTT.

The genes are TRBV25-1 and TRBJ2-6; TRBD2 might be the D (5 bases). CDR3 length: 16 residues. Germline V gene data show CDR1 as MGHDK and CDR2 as SYGVNS. V was shortened by 6 bases and J by 0 bases, with 12 bases between the two germline ends. CDR3: CASSPIGSSGANVLTF. The CDR3 nucleotides read TGTGCCAGCAGCCCGATAGGGAGCTCTGGGGCCAACGTCCTGACTTTC.

J is TRBJ2-7 and V is TRBV29-1; TRBD1 agrees at 8 bases. CDR3 length: 12 residues. The V gene end was trimmed by 4 bases and the J gene end by 5 bases; junction bases not matched to a gene: 4. Germline V gene sequence: CDR1 SQVTM, CDR2 ANQGSEA. CDR3 DNA sequence: TGCAGCGTTGTTCCAGGGGGCAACGAGCAGTACTTC. This gives the protein CSVVPGGNEQYF.

CDR3 DNA sequence: TGTGCCTGGAGCGGACAGGGGGGTTCGGAGACCCAGTACTTC. Amino acid sequence: CAWSGQGGSETQYF. The V call is TRBV30, the J call TRBJ2-5; 10 positions agree with TRBD1. The CDR3 contains 14 residues. J lost 5 bases, V lost 3 bases, and 6 bases had no gene match. Germline lookup yields CDR1 GTSNPN and CDR2 SVGIG (reference sequence).

The rearrangement joins TRBV30 to TRBJ2-3; 11 positions agree with TRBD2. V was clipped by 3 bases and J by 0 bases; unmatched bases: 2. Germline CDR1 GTSNPN, CDR2 SVGIG (reference sequence). The CDR3 has 15 residues. Here the CDR3 DNA reads TGTGCCTGGAGAGGGACTAGCGGAAGCACAGATACGCAGTATTTT. Protein: CAWRGTSGSTDTQYF.

V gene TRBV29-1 combines with J gene TRBJ2-6; tentatively, D is TRBD1 or TRBD2 (6 bases each). The CDR3 extends over 16 amino acids. Germline CDR1 is SQVTM and CDR2 is ANQGSEA. Trimming pared 8 bases from V and 0 bases from J, leaving 17 bases between. This CDR3 reads CSPLRGGISGANVLTF. CDR3 coding DNA: TGCAGCCCATTACGAGGGGGGATCTCTGGGGCCAACGTCCTGACTTTC.

The chain joins TRBV27 to TRBJ2-5, with 9 bases matching TRBD1. The germline gives CDR1 MNHEY, CDR2 SMNVEV (reference sequence). CDR3 length equals 15 residues. The V and J ends lost 5 bases and 4 bases, in that order; junction bases with no gene match: 8. CDR3: CASSAGTGPRETQYF. CDR3 in DNA: TGTGCCAGCAGTGCGGGGACAGGGCCCCGAGAGACCCAGTACTTC.

The chain joins TRBV5-1 to TRBJ1-1; D unresolved. The CDR3 consists of 13 residues. V was trimmed by 0 bases and J by 1 base, leaving 4 bases between them. In germline, CDR1 is SGHRS, CDR2 YFSETQ. The CDR3 loop is CASSLEGNTEAFF. CDR3 sequence (DNA): TGCGCCAGCAGCTTGGAAGGGAACACTGAAGCTTTCTTT. Drawing the rest from reference TRBV5-1 and TRBJ1-1, the complete variable domain is KAGVTQTPRYLIKTRGQQVTLSCSPISGHRSVSWYQQTPGQGLQFLFEYFSETQRNKGNFPGRFSGRQFSNSRSEMNVSTLELGDSALYLCASSLEGNTEAFFGQGTRLTVV.

The chain combines TRBV19 with TRBJ2-7; 7 bases agree with TRBD1. The CDR3 spans 14 residues. CDR1 and CDR2 from the germline V gene are LNHDA and SQIVND (reference sequence). The V and J ends lost 5 bases and 7 bases, in that order; junction bases with no gene match: 11. The CDR3 loop reads CASSRDSPTMEQYF. The CDR3 DNA follows: TGTGCCAGTAGTCGGGACAGTCCTACGATGGAGCAGTACTTC.

This clonotype was recorded only once. The DNA for the CDR3 is TGTGCCGGGCGGGGGAAGGAGACCCAGTACTTC. This translates into CAGRGKETQYF. The V gene is TRBV5-6, the J gene TRBJ2-5, with TRBD2 matching 7 bases. The germline gives CDR1 SGHDT, CDR2 YYEEEE. The CDR3 spans 11 residues. Trimming removed 10 bases from V and 5 bases from J; junction bases left unmatched: 5. Full variable domain (remainder filled in from reference TRBV5-6 and TRBJ2-5): DAGVTQSPTHLIKTRGQQVTLRCSPKSGHDTVSWYQQALGQGPQFIFQYYEEEERQRGNFPDRFSGHQFPNYSSELNVNALLLGDSALYLCAGRGKETQYFGPGTRLLVL.

The genes are TRBV27 and TRBJ2-7; 8 nucleotides align to TRBD1. With 3 bases clipped from V and 5 bases from J, the junction kept 18 bases outside the gene matches. Germline V gene data show CDR1 as MNHEY and CDR2 as SMNVEV (reference sequence). This CDR3 has 18 amino acids. The CDR3 spells CASSFIHQSTGVNHEQYF. The CDR3 nucleotides read TGTGCCAGCAGTTTTATTCACCAATCGACAGGGGTTAACCACGAGCAGTACTTC.

This clonotype came up once. This chain joins TRBV2 and TRBJ2-1; 10 nucleotides line up with TRBD2. V dropped 7 bases and J dropped 8; count of bases not matched to a gene: 11. Germline CDR1 reads SNHLY; CDR2 reads FYNNEI. This CDR3 comprises 15 residues. CDR3 bases: TGTGCCAGCACAGGGAGAAGCGGGAGGGAGGATGAGCAGTTCTTC. Translation gives CASTGRSGREDEQFF.